This TCR beta chain derives from a study of PD-1 blockade in classical Hodgkin lymphoma. Study as a whole: A 3 mg/kg intravenous dose of nivolumab was received by patients every 2 weeks.

Sequencing was performed with immunoSEQ multiplex PCR; in TCRdb, only in-frame clones are kept and a portion is missing. The sample holds approximately 49,000 clones, around 80% seen once. Documented time point: cycle 4 day 1 (C4D1), after about 6 weeks of nivolumab. Every patient had relapsed following autologous stem cell transplantation, and cohorts differed in brentuximab vedotin exposure. Patients showed best responses of complete response, partial response or progressive disease. In regard to this clone: The antigen is undetermined.

Findings and caveats of the study: Newly diagnosed patients were said to have less baseline TCR diversity than healthy donors did. Significant TCR diversity gains by C4D1 occurred in CD4+ but not CD8+ cells.

V was trimmed by 1 base and J by 5 bases, leaving 17 bases between them. The CDR3 has 16 residues. Germline V gene lookup returns CDR1 KGHSH and CDR2 LQKENI. V gene TRBV18 combines with J gene TRBJ2-5; D gene uncertain. The sequencing used peripheral blood mononuclear cells (PBMCs), collected before the fourth cycle of nivolumab. The clonotype originates from a human donor with classical Hodgkin lymphoma. CDR3 amino acids: CASSPRSLRFGETQYF. The CDR3 DNA follows: TGTGCCAGCTCACCACGGTCGTTACGGTTTGGGGAGACCCAGTACTTC.